The TCR beta chain under discussion was sequenced for a study of blood T cell repertoires in COVID-19. Study background: There were acute and convalescent COVID-19 samples, and they came from the United States, Italy and Spain. From T cells, B-cell-depleted T cells, or PBMCs came the material, which was cDNA or gDNA.

In the original processing: Using reference gene primer amplification, nucleated cell counts were estimated. TCRdb's table, derived via immunoSEQ multiplex PCR, lists solely in-frame clones and lacks some. From that table come the V and J calls and clone size; the DNA was used to work out D and trimming. The table shows a few hundred thousand clones, with approximately 88% occurring only once. The CDR3 sequence is 19 residues long. The V and J ends lost 4 bases and 7 bases, in that order; junction bases with no gene match: 25. Germline V gene data show CDR1 as GTSNPN and CDR2 as SVGIG (reference sequence).

Sequencing input: peripheral blood. This receptor was obtained from a human donor in a cohort sampled during active COVID-19. This chain uses TRBV30 with TRBJ1-3, with TRBD1 matching over 7 bases. The CDR3 loop reads CAWINKGGRPREKTNTIYF. Here the CDR3 DNA reads TGTGCCTGGATCAATAAAGGGGGCAGGCCAAGAGAAAAAACTAACACCATATATTTT. The variable domain in full, with the rest retrieved from reference TRBV30 and TRBJ1-3, is SQTIHQWPATLVQPVGSPLSLECTVEGTSNPNLYWYRQAAGRGLQLLFYSVGIGQISSEVPQNLSASRPQDRQFILSSKKLLLSDSGFYLCAWINKGGRPREKTNTIYFGEGSWLTVV.